This entry features one TCR beta chain sequence. The target antigen is unknown. This sample was included in a study of T cell responses to AZD1222 COVID-19 vaccine. Study-wide points: Across the whole spike, CD4 TCRs peaked at regions 160-218 and 743-854. Clonal diversity was possibly underestimated; the donors were predominantly white British and more often female. The peak T cell response came first, and repertoires were sampled only after it.

Sequencing used immunoSEQ multiplex PCR; TCRdb keeps in-frame clones, though not all of them. The sample includes over 100,000 clones, more than 90% seen only once; the top ten take approximately 1.6%. The V end was cut by 2 bases, the J end by 3 bases, with 5 bases between. The CDR3 consists of 12 residues. The germline CDR1 and CDR2 sequences are GTSNPN and SVGIG (reference sequence). This chain connects TRBV30 to TRBJ2-1; D is unresolved. This TCR came from an adult in good health. The starting material was peripheral blood, obtained on day 0 of AZD1222 vaccination. The DNA of the CDR3 is TGTGCCTGGAGTTCTAGCTACAATGAGCAGTTCTTC. It codes for CAWSSSYNEQFF.